Below are 8 T cell receptor beta chains sequenced from a single sample in a study of blood T cells in healthy people across ages. Primers used in a second PCR of roughly 6 to 12 cycles were a sample-barcoded 5' primer and a J-beta primer mix. TCRdb reprocessed the 5' RACE reads via MiXCR and lists one record per CDR3 protein. The data show 700,000 to 900,000 distinct CDR3 sequences, about 55% seen once. Sequencing was performed on blood. The receptors were sampled from an elderly man in good health.

This clonotype was picked up a small number of times. This rearrangement joins TRBV24-1 to TRBJ2-5; tentatively, D is TRBD1 (7 bases). The end of the DNA is better explained by TRBJ2-7, so the J call may be wrong. Germline values: CDR1 KGHDR, CDR2 SFDVKD. The CDR3 sequence is 14 residues long. The CDR3 DNA is TGTGCCACCAGTGATGCAGGGGGGATCTACGAGCAGTACTTC. Protein: CATSDAGGIYEQYF.

As to this clonotype: The junction departs from germline at one end; a sequencing error may be responsible. The chain carries TRBV12-3 or TRBV12-4 and TRBJ2-3; 9 bases match TRBD1. There are 16 residues in the CDR3. The CDR3: CASSPLDRGISDTEYF. CDR3 nucleotide sequence: TGTGCCAGCAGTCCCTTAGACAGGGGGATCTCAGATACGGAGTATTTT.

This clonotype showed up just once. One end of the junction fails to match germline, which may point to a read error. The rearrangement joins TRBV12-3 or TRBV12-4 to TRBJ2-1; D is undetermined. This CDR3 contains 11 residues. The chain's CDR3 is CVSSSDNEQFF. CDR3 bases: TGTGTCAGCAGTTCCGACAATGAGCAGTTCTTC.

This clonotype has more than one count but fewer than ten. The chain carries TRBV13 and TRBJ1-5; 7 bases line up with TRBD1. Unmatched junction bases numbered 10, after V lost 5 bases and J lost 6 bases. In germline, CDR1 is PRHDT, CDR2 FYEKMQ (reference sequence). The CDR3 is 15 amino acids. The CDR3 sequence is CASSLSPRGLQPQHF. The CDR3, as DNA: TGTGCCAGCAGCCTATCCCCAAGGGGGCTTCAGCCCCAGCATTTT.

V is TRBV5-1 and J is TRBJ2-1, with TRBD2 as a possible D gene (7 bases). CDR3 length: 17 residues. V was trimmed by 0 bases and J by 5 bases, leaving 18 bases between them. Germline CDR1 SGHRS, CDR2 YFSETQ. The CDR3 sequence: CASSLAGGLAGNNEQFF. DNA of the CDR3: TGCGCCAGCAGCTTGGCCGGGGGGCTAGCTGGGAACAATGAGCAGTTCTTC.

At least ten counts were recorded for this clonotype. The genes are TRBV20-1 and TRBJ2-5, with D maybe TRBD2 (6 bases). There are 14 residues in the CDR3. CDR1 is DFQATT and CDR2 is SNEGSKA in the germline V gene (reference sequence). Trimming stripped 5 bases from V and 11 bases from J, with 24 bases between. CDR3 protein: CSAPSGTRYNEQYF. The CDR3 DNA follows: TGCAGTGCTCCTTCCGGGACTCGTTACAATGAGCAGTACTTC.

V usage is TRBV6-5 and J usage is TRBJ2-1; the match to TRBD1 covers 7 bases. The germline V gene encodes CDR1 MNHEY and CDR2 SVGAGI. With 4 bases clipped from V and 2 bases from J, the junction kept 5 bases outside the gene matches. This CDR3 has 15 residues. CDR3 in amino acids: CASSFSGTAYNEQFF. CDR3 bases: TGTGCCAGCAGTTTCTCCGGGACAGCCTACAATGAGCAGTTCTTC.

The chain links TRBV6-2 or TRBV6-3 to TRBJ2-2; TRBD1 agrees at 7 bases. The germline V gene has CDR1 MNHEY and CDR2 SVGEGT. Trimming at V came to 0 bases and at J to 6 bases, leaving 7 bases not matched to a gene. The CDR3 has 16 residues. In nucleotides, the CDR3 is TGTGCCAGCAGTTACTCGCGGACAGGACTTCCCGGGGAGCTGTTTTTT. It specifies CASSYSRTGLPGELFF.